This T cell receptor beta chain was identified in a study of T cell repertoires in cytomegalovirus infection. Turning to the study itself: Both CMV infection and a matching HLA type were indicated by public TCR beta signatures.

This clonotype was detected ten times or more. The antigen is not known. TCRdb itself ran the reads through MiXCR, one entry per CDR3 protein. The sample consists of about 900,000 distinct CDR3 sequences, 31% of them appearing once. Germline V gene data show CDR1 as SEHNR and CDR2 as FQNEAQ (reference sequence). This CDR3 is built from 16 residues. The junction had 8 bases not matched to a gene; V was cut back by 2 bases and J by 5 bases. The TCR sequence derives from a human donor in good health (CMV status not recorded). Some clones in this sample may be carry-over from other donors' samples. The input for sequencing was cultured CD8+ T cells from PBMCs, taken from culture after CMV antigen stimulation. The gene calls are TRBV7-9 and TRBJ2-5; 10 bases line up with TRBD2. CDR3 DNA sequence: TGTGCCAGCAGCTTACGGTTAGCGGGGGGAGGCGAGACCCAGTACTTC. It specifies CASSLRLAGGGETQYF.